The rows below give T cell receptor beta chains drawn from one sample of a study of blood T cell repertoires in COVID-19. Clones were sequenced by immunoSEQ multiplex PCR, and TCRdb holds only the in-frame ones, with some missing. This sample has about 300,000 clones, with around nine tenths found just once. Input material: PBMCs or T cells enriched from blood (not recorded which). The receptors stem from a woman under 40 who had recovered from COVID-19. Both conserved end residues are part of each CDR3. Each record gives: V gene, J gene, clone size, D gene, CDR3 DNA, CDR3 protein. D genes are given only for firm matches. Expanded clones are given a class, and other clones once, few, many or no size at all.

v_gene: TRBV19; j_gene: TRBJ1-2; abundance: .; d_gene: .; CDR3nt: TGTGCCAGTAGTCGACGACATGGGTCGACTATTGGCTACACCTTC; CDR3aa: CASSRRHGSTIGYTF
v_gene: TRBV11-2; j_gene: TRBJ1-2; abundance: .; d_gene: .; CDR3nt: TGTGCCAGCAGCCCCGAGCTCTACTATGGCTACACCTTC; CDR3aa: CASSPELYYGYTF
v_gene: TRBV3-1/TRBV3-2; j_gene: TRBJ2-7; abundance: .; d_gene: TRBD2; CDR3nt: TGTGCCAGCAGCCAGCGGGGGGACACAGCCTACGAGCAGTACTTC; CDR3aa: CASSQRGDTAYEQYF
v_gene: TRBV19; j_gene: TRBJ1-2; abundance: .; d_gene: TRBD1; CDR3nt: TGTGCCAGCCGGGACAGGACAAACTATGGCTACACCTTC; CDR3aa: CASRDRTNYGYTF
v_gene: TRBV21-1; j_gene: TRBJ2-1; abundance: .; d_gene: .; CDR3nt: TGTGCCAGCAGCAAAGACAGGGACGAGATATACAATGAGCAGTTCTTC; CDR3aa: CASSKDRDEIYNEQFF
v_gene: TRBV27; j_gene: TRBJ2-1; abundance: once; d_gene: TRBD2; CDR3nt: TGTGCCAGCAGTCCTCGATTAAGGCCTCGTGGGGGGAGGGATGAGCAGTTCTTC; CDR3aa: CASSPRLRPRGGRDEQFF
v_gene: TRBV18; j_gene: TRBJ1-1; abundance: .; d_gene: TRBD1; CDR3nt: TGTGCCAGCTCACCACTCGAGGGGGCCAACACTGAAGCTTTCTTT; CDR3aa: CASSPLEGANTEAFF
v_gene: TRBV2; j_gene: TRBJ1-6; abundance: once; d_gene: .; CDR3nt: TGTGCCAGCAGAATAGTCGGGCAGGGCATCTCACCCCTCCACTTT; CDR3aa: CASRIVGQGISPLHF
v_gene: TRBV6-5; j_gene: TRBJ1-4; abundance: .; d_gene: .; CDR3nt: TGTGCCGGAGGGACTACGACTAATGAAAAACTGTTTTTT; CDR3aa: CAGGTTTNEKLFF
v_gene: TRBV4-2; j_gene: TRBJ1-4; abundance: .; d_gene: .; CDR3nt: TGTGCCAGCAGCCCGCAAGGCGTCCTAGAATCCGAAAAACTGTTTTTT; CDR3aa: CASSPQGVLESEKLFF
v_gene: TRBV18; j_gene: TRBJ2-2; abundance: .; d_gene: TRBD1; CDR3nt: TGTGCCAGCTCACCGACAGGGTTGCACACCGGGGAGCTGTTTTTT; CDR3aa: CASSPTGLHTGELFF
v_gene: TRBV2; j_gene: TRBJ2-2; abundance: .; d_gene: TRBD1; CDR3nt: TGTGCCAGCAACGAACTTACTCCCGGGACAGCCGGGGAGCTGTTTTTT; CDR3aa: CASNELTPGTAGELFF
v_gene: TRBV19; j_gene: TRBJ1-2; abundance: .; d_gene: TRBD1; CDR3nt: TGTGCCAGTAGTATCCGGGGACAGTTCTATGGCTACACCTTC; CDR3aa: CASSIRGQFYGYTF
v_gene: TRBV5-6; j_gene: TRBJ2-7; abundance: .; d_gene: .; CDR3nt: TGTGCCAGCAGCTTGGAACTGCCCTACGAGCAGTACTTC; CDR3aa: CASSLELPYEQYF
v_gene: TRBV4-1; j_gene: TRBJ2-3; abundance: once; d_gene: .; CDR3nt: TGCGCCAGCAGCCAATTAGGGGTAGTAGTGGATACGCAGTATTTT; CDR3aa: CASSQLGVVVDTQYF
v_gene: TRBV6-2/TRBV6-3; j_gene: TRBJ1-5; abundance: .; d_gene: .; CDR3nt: TGTGCCAGCAGTCTCACGACAATAGATAGCAATCAGCCCCAGCATTTT; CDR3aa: CASSLTTIDSNQPQHF
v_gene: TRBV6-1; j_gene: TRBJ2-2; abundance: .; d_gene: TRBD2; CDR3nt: TGTGCCAGCAGTGAAGCTTTTGGACTAGGGGACACCGGGGAGCTGTTTTTT; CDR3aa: CASSEAFGLGDTGELFF
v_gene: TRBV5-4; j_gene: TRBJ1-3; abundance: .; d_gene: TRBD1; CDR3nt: TGTGCCAGCAGCCAAGGGACAGGGAGAACTGGAAACACCATATATTTT; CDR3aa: CASSQGTGRTGNTIYF
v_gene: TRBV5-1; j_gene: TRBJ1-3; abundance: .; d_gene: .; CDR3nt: TGCGCCAGCAGCGGACTATTGGGAAACACCATATATTTT; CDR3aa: CASSGLLGNTIYF
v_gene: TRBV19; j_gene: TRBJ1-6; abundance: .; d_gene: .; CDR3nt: TGTGCCAGTAGTACCCGGACGGGGAGCTCCTATAATTCACCCCTCCACTTT; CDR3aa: CASSTRTGSSYNSPLHF
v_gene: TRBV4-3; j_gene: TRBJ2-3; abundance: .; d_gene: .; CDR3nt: TGCGCCAGCAGCCAAACTCCCCCTGCTAGCCGCGACACAGATACGCAGTATTTT; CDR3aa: CASSQTPPASRDTDTQYF
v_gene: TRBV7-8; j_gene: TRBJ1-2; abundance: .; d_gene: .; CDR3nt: TGTGCCAGCAGCTTAGGGCATCGGGGCTATGGCTACACCTTC; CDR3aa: CASSLGHRGYGYTF
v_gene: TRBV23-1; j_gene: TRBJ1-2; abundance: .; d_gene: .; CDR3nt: TGCGCCAGCAGTCAATTACGGCGGAACCCTAACTATGGCTACACCTTC; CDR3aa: CASSQLRRNPNYGYTF
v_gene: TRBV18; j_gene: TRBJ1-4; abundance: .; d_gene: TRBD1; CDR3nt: TGTGCCAGCTCACGATCGCAGGGGGTGGCTAATGAAAAACTGTTTTTT; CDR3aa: CASSRSQGVANEKLFF
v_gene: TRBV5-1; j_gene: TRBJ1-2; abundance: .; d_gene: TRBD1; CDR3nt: TGCGCCAGCAGCCCCGGGACAGCCACTAACTATGGCTACACCTTC; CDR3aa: CASSPGTATNYGYTF
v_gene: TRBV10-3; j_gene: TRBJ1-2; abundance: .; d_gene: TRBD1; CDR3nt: TGTGCCATCAGTGAGTCGGGGACAGCGGCGGGGGGCTACACCTTC; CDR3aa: CAISESGTAAGGYTF
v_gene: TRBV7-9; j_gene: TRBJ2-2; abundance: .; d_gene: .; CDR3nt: TGTGCCAGCAGCCGTTCCCTGGGGGGGGCCTCCGGGGAGCTGTTTTTT; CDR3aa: CASSRSLGGASGELFF
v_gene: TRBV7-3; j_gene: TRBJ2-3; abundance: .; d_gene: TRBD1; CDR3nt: TGTGCCAGCAGCCCGTTGGGACAGAGCACAGATACGCAGTATTTT; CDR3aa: CASSPLGQSTDTQYF
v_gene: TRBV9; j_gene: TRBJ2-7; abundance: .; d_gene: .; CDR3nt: TGTGCCAGCAGCGTCCCCTCGGGCGAGCAGTACTTC; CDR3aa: CASSVPSGEQYF
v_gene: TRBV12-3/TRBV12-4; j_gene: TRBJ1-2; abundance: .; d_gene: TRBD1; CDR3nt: TGTGCCAGCAGGGGGACAGGGGGCGCTGGCTACACCTTC; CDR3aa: CASRGTGGAGYTF
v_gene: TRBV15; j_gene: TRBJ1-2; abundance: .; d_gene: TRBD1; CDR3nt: TGTGCCACCAGCCCGGGACAGGAGTACTATGGCTACACCTTC; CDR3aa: CATSPGQEYYGYTF
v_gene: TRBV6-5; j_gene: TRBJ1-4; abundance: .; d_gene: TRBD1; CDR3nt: TGTGCCAGCAGCCAACAGGGGGCGACTGAAAAACTGTTTTTT; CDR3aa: CASSQQGATEKLFF
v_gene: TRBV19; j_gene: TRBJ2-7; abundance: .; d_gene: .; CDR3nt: TGTGCCAGTAGTAGGGACACCAACTACGAGCAGTACTTC; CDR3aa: CASSRDTNYEQYF
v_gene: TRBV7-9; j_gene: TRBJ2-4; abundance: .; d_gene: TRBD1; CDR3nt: TGTGCCAGCAGCCATGACGTCACAGGGGTCGAAAACATTCAGTACTTC; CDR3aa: CASSHDVTGVENIQYF
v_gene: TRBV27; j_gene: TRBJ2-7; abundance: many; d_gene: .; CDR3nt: TGTGCCAGCGGCCTATCAGTCGGCGGGACCTACGAGCAGTACTTC; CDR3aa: CASGLSVGGTYEQYF
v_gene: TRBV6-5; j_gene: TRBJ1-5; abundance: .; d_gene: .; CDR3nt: TGTGCCAGCAGACCCGAGCCGAGTCAGCCCCAGCATTTT; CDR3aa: CASRPEPSQPQHF
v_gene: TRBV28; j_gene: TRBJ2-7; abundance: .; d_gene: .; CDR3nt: TGTGCCAGCAGTTTTCTATCCCCCCCCGAAACCGAGCAGTACTTC; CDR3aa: CASSFLSPPETEQYF
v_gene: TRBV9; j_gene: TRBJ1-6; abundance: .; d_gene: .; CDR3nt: TGTGCCAGCAGCGTAGGGTTGGACACCAAAACGCCACCCCTCCACTTT; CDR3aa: CASSVGLDTKTPPLHF
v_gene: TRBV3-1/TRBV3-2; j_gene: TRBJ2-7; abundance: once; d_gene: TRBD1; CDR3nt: TGTGCCAGCAGCCCATTACGGGACAGTTCCTACGAGCAGTACTTC; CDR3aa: CASSPLRDSSYEQYF
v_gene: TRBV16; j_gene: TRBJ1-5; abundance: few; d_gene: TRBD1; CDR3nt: TGTGCCAGCAGCCAATTGAACAGGGGAGACTATCAGCCCCAGCATTTT; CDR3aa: CASSQLNRGDYQPQHF